The rows below give T cell receptor beta chains drawn from one sample of a study of blood T cell repertoires in COVID-19. This table comes from immunoSEQ multiplex PCR, and its TCRdb copy is limited to in-frame clones, with some not included. The data contain 80,000 to 95,000 clones, 80% of them singletons. The sequenced sample consisted of peripheral blood. The receptor source for this set is an elderly woman with active or convalescent COVID-19. Both conserved end residues are part of each CDR3. D genes are given only for firm matches. Clone sizes are given selectively: once, few, many, or a class where the clone is expanded.

>TRBV11-2|.|13|.|TRBJ2-7
CASSLDGSYEQYF
TGTGCCAGCAGCTTAGACGGGAGCTACGAGCAGTACTTC
>TRBV3-1/TRBV3-2|.|14|TRBD1|TRBJ1-2
CASSTLQGADGYTF
TGTGCCAGCAGCACCCTACAGGGGGCTGATGGCTACACCTTC
>TRBV14|.|12|.|TRBJ2-3
CASSHGGHTQYF
TGTGCCAGCAGCCACGGGGGACATACGCAGTATTTT
>TRBV7-2|.|13|TRBD1|TRBJ2-5
CASSSGTEETQYF
TGTGCCAGCAGCTCCGGGACAGAAGAGACCCAGTACTTC
>TRBV7-3|once|17|TRBD1|TRBJ2-3
CASSSLPKTGSTDTQYF
TGTGCCAGCAGCTCCCTTCCCAAGACAGGGAGCACAGATACGCAGTATTTT
>TRBV19|.|17|TRBD2|TRBJ2-3
CASKDGAAGVEADTQYF
TGTGCCAGTAAAGATGGGGCGGCGGGAGTAGAGGCAGATACGCAGTATTTT
>TRBV6-6|.|14|TRBD1|TRBJ1-1
CASSRGTGWTEAFF
TGTGCCAGCAGCCGCGGGACAGGATGGACTGAAGCTTTCTTT
>TRBV7-2|once|14|TRBD2|TRBJ2-7
CASSVAGGDYEQYF
TGTGCCAGCAGCGTAGCGGGGGGGGACTACGAGCAGTACTTC
>TRBV11-3|few|19|TRBD2|TRBJ2-3
CASSRTGTSGSRRVATQYF
TGTGCCAGCAGCCGGACCGGGACTAGCGGGAGTCGGCGAGTGGCTACGCAGTATTTT
>TRBV9|few|17|.|TRBJ1-3
CASSSRPQTIHGNTIYF
TGTGCCAGCAGCTCTAGACCTCAGACCATTCATGGAAACACCATATATTTT
>TRBV18|.|13|.|TRBJ1-1
CASSPSDNTEAFF
TGTGCCAGCTCACCATCAGATAACACTGAAGCTTTCTTT
>TRBV5-1|.|14|.|TRBJ2-3
CASSVQGSTDTQYF
TGCGCCAGCAGCGTACAGGGTAGCACAGATACGCAGTATTTT
>TRBV11-2|.|15|TRBD2|TRBJ2-7
CASRDIAGRAYEQYF
TGTGCCAGCAGAGATATAGCGGGGCGGGCCTACGAGCAGTACTTC
>TRBV15|.|15|TRBD1|TRBJ2-5
CATSREGQGEETQYF
TGTGCCACCAGCAGAGAGGGACAGGGGGAAGAGACCCAGTACTTC
>TRBV5-5|.|15|.|TRBJ2-3
CASSFFTDLTGTQYF
TGTGCCAGCAGCTTCTTTACCGATCTCACGGGTACGCAGTATTTT
>TRBV11-2|.|15|TRBD1|TRBJ2-1
CASSLGQGRYNEQFF
TGTGCCAGCAGCTTAGGACAGGGGAGGTACAATGAGCAGTTCTTC
>TRBV2|.|14|TRBD1|TRBJ2-7
CASSDGDRAYEQYF
TGTGCCAGCAGTGATGGGGACAGGGCCTACGAGCAGTACTTC
>TRBV7-9|.|15|TRBD1|TRBJ2-6
CASSRTGAGANVLTF
TGTGCCAGCAGCCGCACAGGGGCTGGGGCCAACGTCCTGACTTTC
>TRBV10-1|.|15|.|TRBJ1-1
CASSEFGRRNTEAFF
TGCGCCAGCAGTGAGTTTGGGAGACGGAACACTGAAGCTTTCTTT
>TRBV30|.|12|.|TRBJ1-2
CAWVSRVFGYTF
TGTGCCTGGGTTTCCAGGGTCTTTGGCTACACCTTC
>TRBV3-1/TRBV3-2|.|16|.|TRBJ1-5
CASSSHGRGLGQPQHF
TGTGCCAGCAGCTCCCATGGGCGGGGTTTGGGTCAGCCCCAGCATTTT
>TRBV9|.|14|TRBD1|TRBJ1-5
CASSGTGGHQPQHF
TGTGCCAGCAGCGGAACAGGGGGCCATCAGCCCCAGCATTTT
>TRBV7-2|.|13|.|TRBJ2-1
CASSLVSVNEQFF
TGTGCCAGCAGCTTAGTCAGCGTCAATGAGCAGTTCTTC
>TRBV7-2|.|16|.|TRBJ2-2
CASSLVGLSTPGELFF
TGTGCCAGCAGCCTAGTCGGACTATCCACTCCCGGGGAGCTGTTTTTT
>TRBV5-1|.|14|.|TRBJ1-1
CASSLSVMNTEAFF
TGCGCCAGCAGCTTGAGCGTTATGAACACTGAAGCTTTCTTT
>TRBV7-2|few|15|.|TRBJ2-3
CASSTRTTSTDTQYF
TGTGCCAGCAGCACCCGGACTACCAGCACAGATACGCAGTATTTT
>TRBV7-2|.|12|.|TRBJ2-5
CASSGPEETQYF
TGTGCCAGCAGTGGGCCCGAAGAGACCCAGTACTTC
>TRBV7-8|.|13|.|TRBJ1-5
CATAAGFDQPQHF
TGTGCCACCGCGGCAGGGTTCGATCAGCCCCAGCATTTT
>TRBV15|once|15|.|TRBJ1-2
CATSRVAKPNYGYTF
TGTGCCACCAGCAGAGTTGCCAAGCCTAACTATGGCTACACCTTC
>TRBV7-2|.|16|.|TRBJ2-1
CASSLASGGNYNEQFF
TGTGCCAGCAGCTTAGCCTCAGGGGGGAATTACAATGAGCAGTTCTTC
>TRBV3-1/TRBV3-2|.|15|TRBD2|TRBJ2-7
CASSRETSGNYEQYF
TGTGCCAGCAGTAGGGAGACTAGCGGGAACTACGAGCAGTACTTC
>TRBV6-2/TRBV6-3|.|17|TRBD2|TRBJ2-1
CASSLPLGGSSYNEQFF
TGTGCCAGCAGTCTACCTTTGGGCGGGAGCTCCTACAATGAGCAGTTCTTC
>TRBV7-2|.|13|TRBD1|TRBJ2-1
CASSLNRGSEQFF
TGTGCCAGCAGCTTGAACAGGGGTAGTGAGCAGTTCTTC
>TRBV2|.|16|.|TRBJ2-7
CASSKLPGLDRYEQYF
TGTGCCAGCAGTAAACTTCCGGGACTCGACCGCTACGAGCAGTACTTC